These 11 T cell receptor beta chains share one sample of origin, sequenced in a study of T cells in Graves' hyperthyroidism and ophthalmopathy. Using RNA transcripts as the source, TCR beta CDR3 regions were amplified. The HTBI primer set was used in a first-round RT-PCR of the TCR CDR3. MiXCR, run by TCRdb on the multiplex PCR reads, gives a single entry per CDR3 protein. The sample has 500,000 to 750,000 distinct CDR3 sequences; 12% to 15% are singletons. The sequencing sample was made of blood. All receptors derive from a woman younger than 35 with Graves' ophthalmopathy.

V is TRBV2 and J is TRBJ2-1, with D possibly matching TRBD2 (6 bases). The CDR3 is 14 residues long. The germline CDR1 and CDR2 sequences are SNHLY and FYNNEI. V was clipped by 2 bases and J by 6 bases, with 11 bases between them. CDR3 bases: TGTGCCAGCAGTGAAAGTAGTAGCGGCAATGAGCAGTTCTTC. Translated: CASSESSSGNEQFF.

This clonotype has a count of ten or more. V and J are TRBV28 and TRBJ1-1; the D gene is possibly TRBD1 (5 bases). This CDR3 has 14 amino acids. In germline, CDR1 is MDHEN, CDR2 SYDVKM. V was clipped by 3 bases and J by 0 bases, with 8 bases between them. The CDR3 DNA sequence: TGTGCCAGCAGTTTCGGGGGGATGAACACTGAAGCTTTCTTT. This codes for CASSFGGMNTEAFF.

As for this clonotype: A much larger clone is a single base away; this may be a read error. The gene calls are TRBV7-6 and TRBJ2-7; D gene unclear. The CDR3 consists of 14 residues. The germline V gene encodes CDR1 SGHVS and CDR2 FNYEAQ. The chain's CDR3 is CASSIYGENYEQHF. CDR3 bases: TGTGCCAGCAGCATATACGGCGAGAACTACGAGCAGCACTTC.

This chain joins TRBV19 and TRBJ2-7; 7 nucleotides align to TRBD1. This CDR3 is built from 14 residues. Germline CDR1 LNHDA, CDR2 SQIVND (reference sequence). V lost 5 bases to trimming and J lost 5 bases; unmatched junction nucleotides: 9. The CDR3 sequence is CASSPRTGSDEQYF. CDR3 in DNA: TGTGCCAGTAGTCCGCGGACAGGTTCGGACGAGCAGTACTTC.

This clonotype was seen ten or more times. The chain couples TRBV20-1 to TRBJ2-7, with TRBD2 identical over 15 bases. V shed 3 bases and J 6 bases; nucleotides not matched to a gene: 9. This CDR3 is 16 amino acids long. Germline CDR1 reads DFQATT; CDR2 reads SNEGSKA (reference sequence). CDR3 coding DNA: TGCAGTGCTAGCCCACCGGGACTAGCGGGAGGAGGCGAGCAGTACTTC. Residues: CSASPPGLAGGGEQYF.

This rearrangement joins TRBV19 to TRBJ2-5; the D is unclear. The CDR3 contains 14 residues. Germline lookup yields CDR1 LNHDA and CDR2 SQIVND (reference sequence). Trimming removed 5 bases from V and 2 bases from J, with 12 bases in between. CDR3 amino acids: CASSRTIIQETQYF. DNA of the CDR3: TGTGCCAGTAGTCGGACCATAATACAAGAGACCCAGTACTTC.

This clonotype showed up just a few times. The gene calls are TRBV6-6 and TRBJ1-4, with D possibly matching TRBD1 (5 bases). This CDR3 is 15 amino acids long. CDR1 MNHNY and CDR2 SVGAGI come from the germline V gene (reference sequence). V lost 2 bases and J 3 bases, leaving 10 bases between the germline ends. The CDR3 here is CASSYIRVPNEKLFF. The CDR3 nucleotides read TGTGCCAGCAGTTACATCAGGGTTCCTAATGAAAAACTGTTTTTT.

The table lists this clonotype with a few counts. The chain recombines TRBV6-1 with TRBJ2-3; 7 bases line up with TRBD2. This CDR3 region has 16 residues. The junction had 13 bases not matched to a gene; V was cut back by 8 bases and J by 2 bases. The V gene's germline CDR1 is MNHNS and CDR2 SASEGT. The CDR3 sequence: CASRGEGLRNTDTQYF. DNA of the CDR3: TGTGCCAGCCGCGGGGAGGGGCTACGGAACACAGATACGCAGTATTTT.

The sample holds many counts of this clonotype. The chain links TRBV7-2 to TRBJ2-2, with TRBD2 identical over 11 bases. This CDR3 comprises 15 residues. Germline V CDR1 and CDR2: SGHTA, FQGNSA. With 6 bases clipped from V and 6 bases from J, the junction kept 6 bases outside the gene matches. As DNA, the CDR3 is TGTGCCAGCAGGTTACTAGCGGGAGTATCCGGGGAGCTGTTTTTT. This sequence encodes CASRLLAGVSGELFF.

The rearrangement uses TRBV19 and TRBJ1-1; D perhaps matches TRBD1 (5 bases). With 5 bases removed from V and 0 bases from J, the gap between germline ends came to 13 bases. The germline V gene has CDR1 LNHDA and CDR2 SQIVND (reference sequence). The CDR3 loop spans 15 amino acids. CDR3 region: CASSATRQMNTEAFF. CDR3 nucleotides: TGTGCCAGTAGTGCAACCAGACAGATGAACACTGAAGCTTTCTTT.

This clonotype was observed at least ten times. The genes are TRBV18 and TRBJ2-5; 8 nucleotides match TRBD1. CDR3 length: 15 amino acids. Germline V gives CDR1 KGHSH, CDR2 LQKENI. J was trimmed by 6 bases and V by 1 base; bases with no gene match: 7. For the CDR3, the DNA is TGTGCCAGCTCACCACTGTCCGACAGGGGAAAGACCCAGTACTTC. Protein product: CASSPLSDRGKTQYF.